A selection of T cell receptor beta chains follows, all from one sample in a study of T cell responses to AZD1222 COVID-19 vaccine. The assay was immunoSEQ multiplex PCR, and TCRdb's table has in-frame clones only and misses some. This sample has approximately 28,000 clones, with 92% found just once. The specimen comprised peripheral blood, sampled 28 days after the second AZD1222 dose. The origin of the receptors is an adult who received the AZD1222 COVID-19 vaccine. CDR3s include the opening cysteine and the closing phenylalanine or tryptophan. A D gene is named only where the DNA matches it firmly. The size of a clone is reported for some rows only, either as once, few or many, or as a class for expanded clones.

-	-	TRBJ1-1	TRBV28	CASSFLGFEAFF	TGTGCCAGCAGTTTCTTGGGGTTTGAAGCTTTCTTT
once	TRBD1	TRBJ1-4	TRBV18	CASSRTGPEKLFF	TGTGCCAGCTCACGGACAGGACCCGAAAAACTGTTTTTT
-	-	TRBJ1-3	TRBV6-6	CAIAGSSYSGNTIYF	TGTGCCATTGCAGGAAGCTCGTACTCTGGAAACACCATATATTTT
-	TRBD1	TRBJ1-5	TRBV30	CAWSAGGQGNQPQHF	TGTGCCTGGAGCGCAGGGGGCCAGGGCAATCAGCCCCAGCATTTT
-	-	TRBJ2-5	TRBV19	CASSIGGETQYF	TGTGCCAGTAGTATAGGGGGAGAGACCCAGTACTTC
-	-	TRBJ1-2	TRBV6-1	CASSEVGGEGYTF	TGTGCCAGCAGTGAAGTGGGAGGGGAAGGCTACACCTTC
once	TRBD1	TRBJ1-2	TRBV27	CASSRDRENYGYTF	TGTGCCAGCAGTCGCGACAGGGAGAACTATGGCTACACCTTC
-	-	TRBJ2-3	TRBV4-2	CASSQGGTSTDTQYF	TGTGCCAGCAGCCAAGGGGGGACTAGCACAGATACGCAGTATTTT
-	TRBD1	TRBJ1-3	TRBV7-9	CASTPISGTAGNTIYF	TGTGCCAGCACCCCCATTTCGGGGACAGCCGGAAACACCATATATTTT
-	-	TRBJ1-1	TRBV27	CASRLTYRAFF	TGTGCCAGCAGGCTAACTTATAGGGCTTTCTTT
-	TRBD1	TRBJ2-3	TRBV9	CASSAMDRETDTQYF	TGTGCCAGCAGCGCAATGGACAGGGAGACAGATACGCAGTATTTT
-	TRBD2	TRBJ2-5	TRBV7-2	CASSLGSTSGRMETQYF	TGTGCCAGCAGCTTAGGTAGCACTAGCGGGAGAATGGAGACCCAGTACTTC
-	TRBD1	TRBJ1-5	TRBV28	CASSPPLGQGDQPQHF	TGTGCCAGCAGTCCTCCCCTGGGACAGGGGGATCAGCCCCAGCATTTT
-	-	TRBJ2-3	TRBV7-3	CASSSNTKVPQYF	TGTGCCAGCAGCTCGAACACGAAAGTTCCGCAGTATTTT
-	-	TRBJ2-3	TRBV19	CASSIVRERQDTQYF	TGTGCCAGTAGTATAGTAAGGGAGCGTCAAGATACGCAGTATTTT
-	-	TRBJ2-6	TRBV7-2	CASSPGGSSGANVLTF	TGTGCCAGCAGCCCCGGGGGTTCATCTGGGGCCAACGTCCTGACTTTC
-	-	TRBJ1-2	TRBV14	CASSQGTHWTNYGYTF	TGTGCCAGCAGCCAAGGGACTCACTGGACTAACTATGGCTACACCTTC
-	-	TRBJ1-2	TRBV28	CASRLTGTNYGYTF	TGTGCCAGCAGGTTAACCGGGACCAACTATGGCTACACCTTC
once	-	TRBJ1-1	TRBV7-9	CASRENIGAFF	TGTGCCAGCAGAGAAAATATAGGAGCTTTCTTT
-	-	TRBJ1-3	TRBV11-2	CASSTGPGNTIYF	TGTGCCAGCAGCACAGGGCCTGGAAACACCATATATTTT
-	TRBD1	TRBJ1-5	TRBV2	CASTATDRENQPQHF	TGTGCCAGCACCGCGACAGACAGGGAGAATCAGCCCCAGCATTTT
-	TRBD2	TRBJ2-1	TRBV6-5	CASAREGTNEQFF	TGTGCCAGCGCGCGGGAGGGAACGAATGAGCAGTTCTTC
-	-	TRBJ2-1	TRBV11-3	CASSLRSGEQFF	TGTGCCAGCAGCTTACGTTCGGGTGAGCAGTTCTTC
-	-	TRBJ1-2	TRBV6-6	CASSYAGVDYGYTF	TGTGCCAGCAGTTACGCAGGGGTAGACTATGGCTACACCTTC
-	-	TRBJ1-2	TRBV5-4	CASSLGFGRDGYTF	TGTGCCAGCAGCTTGGGGTTCGGGAGAGATGGCTACACCTTC
-	TRBD1	TRBJ2-1	TRBV24-1	CATSDLRTGASSYNEQFF	TGTGCCACCAGTGATTTGCGGACAGGGGCCAGCTCCTACAATGAGCAGTTCTTC
-	TRBD1	TRBJ1-1	TRBV28	CASSLAPGTGSSEAFF	TGTGCCAGCAGTTTAGCCCCCGGGACAGGGTCCTCTGAAGCTTTCTTT
-	-	TRBJ1-4	TRBV28	CASTADREKLFF	TGTGCCAGCACCGCCGACCGCGAAAAACTGTTTTTT
-	TRBD1	TRBJ1-1	TRBV3-1/TRBV3-2	CASRRSDRGLTEAFF	TGTGCCAGCAGGAGATCGGACAGGGGGCTTACTGAAGCTTTCTTT
once	-	TRBJ2-2	TRBV9	CASSPPPGEAGELFF	TGTGCCAGCAGCCCCCCTCCAGGGGAAGCCGGGGAGCTGTTTTTT
once	-	TRBJ1-1	TRBV30	CAWSVFRAGGNTEAFF	TGTGCCTGGAGTGTATTCAGGGCGGGAGGGAACACTGAAGCTTTCTTT
-	-	TRBJ2-6	TRBV5-6	CASSLVRAGANVLTF	TGTGCCAGCAGCTTGGTAAGGGCCGGGGCCAACGTCCTGACTTTC
-	-	TRBJ1-5	TRBV2	CASSDRDANQPQHF	TGTGCCAGCAGTGATAGGGACGCCAATCAGCCCCAGCATTTT
-	TRBD1	TRBJ1-1	TRBV10-1	CASTRDRDTEAFF	TGCGCCAGCACCCGGGACAGGGACACTGAAGCTTTCTTT
-	TRBD2	TRBJ2-3	TRBV30	CACNLAGGADTQYF	TGTGCCTGCAATCTAGCGGGAGGAGCAGATACGCAGTATTTT
-	TRBD2	TRBJ2-3	TRBV7-3	CASSLSVGGSMTDTQYF	TGTGCCAGCAGCTTATCTGTGGGCGGGAGCATGACAGATACGCAGTATTTT
few	-	TRBJ1-6	TRBV4-3	CASSQDWQGNSPLHF	TGCGCCAGCAGCCAAGATTGGCAGGGGAATTCACCCCTCCACTTT
-	TRBD2	TRBJ2-3	TRBV10-2	CASRISGSSDTQYF	TGCGCCAGCAGAATTAGCGGGAGTTCAGATACGCAGTATTTT
-	TRBD1	TRBJ1-6	TRBV7-2	CASSLDPGGLVSPLHF	TGTGCCAGCAGCTTAGATCCAGGGGGCTTGGTCTCACCCCTCCACTTT
-	-	TRBJ1-2	TRBV12-3/TRBV12-4	CASSLSSYGYTF	TGTGCCAGCAGTTTATCGAGCTATGGCTACACCTTC
-	TRBD2	TRBJ2-7	TRBV28	CASSSSGALSYEQYF	TGTGCCAGCAGTTCTAGCGGGGCACTCTCCTACGAGCAGTACTTC
-	TRBD2	TRBJ2-1	TRBV6-2/TRBV6-3	CASSYSLGLAGGVWNNEQFF	TGTGCCAGCAGTTACTCTCTCGGACTAGCGGGGGGGGTATGGAACAATGAGCAGTTCTTC
-	-	TRBJ2-2	TRBV27	CASSLIPLRDTGELFF	TGTGCCAGCAGTTTAATACCCCTTCGAGACACCGGGGAGCTGTTTTTT
-	TRBD1	TRBJ2-1	TRBV7-9	CASSGDRGDNEQFF	TGTGCCAGCAGCGGGGACAGGGGCGACAATGAGCAGTTCTTC
-	-	TRBJ2-1	TRBV18	CASSPDTSSYNEQFF	TGTGCCAGCTCACCCGACACCTCCTCCTACAATGAGCAGTTCTTC
-	TRBD2	TRBJ2-1	TRBV5-1	CASSLSAGGPDEQFF	TGCGCCAGCAGCTTGTCAGCGGGAGGCCCCGATGAGCAGTTCTTC
-	TRBD2	TRBJ2-1	TRBV7-9	CASSLAIRSGDEQFF	TGTGCCAGCAGCTTAGCAATCAGAAGCGGGGATGAGCAGTTCTTC